These T cell receptor beta chains were read from a single sample in a study of blood T cell repertoires in COVID-19. Libraries were prepared by immunoSEQ multiplex PCR; TCRdb keeps only in-frame clonotypes and omits some of them. Among about 170,000 clones listed, less than 85% were seen once. The sequenced sample consisted of PBMCs or T cells enriched from blood (not recorded which). The receptors were gathered from a man aged 45 to 65 who had recovered from COVID-19. Each CDR3 is given with its conserved first and last residue. The order of the fields is V gene, clone size, D gene, J gene, CDR3 protein, CDR3 DNA. The D gene is left open where the match is weak. The size field is filled for only some rows; it gives once, few, many or a size class.

v_call: TRBV3-1/TRBV3-2; clone_size: NA; d_call: TRBD2; j_call: TRBJ2-5; cdr3_aa: CASSHRGLAAQETQYF; cdr3_nt: TGTGCCAGCAGCCACCGAGGACTAGCGGCGCAAGAGACCCAGTACTTC
v_call: TRBV5-1; clone_size: NA; d_call: NA; j_call: TRBJ1-4; cdr3_aa: CASSLAAVRNNEKLFF; cdr3_nt: TGCGCCAGCAGCTTGGCCGCGGTCCGCAATAATGAAAAACTGTTTTTT
v_call: TRBV24-1; clone_size: once; d_call: NA; j_call: TRBJ1-1; cdr3_aa: CATSDSQGVNTEAFF; cdr3_nt: TGTGCCACCAGTGATTCACAGGGCGTGAACACTGAAGCTTTCTTT
v_call: TRBV28; clone_size: NA; d_call: TRBD1; j_call: TRBJ1-4; cdr3_aa: CASSLHGTGKEKLFF; cdr3_nt: TGTGCCAGCAGTCTCCACGGGACAGGGAAGGAAAAACTGTTTTTT
v_call: TRBV24-1; clone_size: NA; d_call: TRBD1; j_call: TRBJ1-4; cdr3_aa: CATSDLDRDRDLSSNEKLFF; cdr3_nt: TGTGCCACCAGTGACCTCGACCGGGACAGGGATCTTTCTTCTAATGAAAAACTGTTTTTT
v_call: TRBV5-4; clone_size: many; d_call: TRBD1; j_call: TRBJ2-5; cdr3_aa: CASSADRGGTQYF; cdr3_nt: TGTGCCAGCAGCGCGGACAGGGGCGGGACCCAGTACTTC
v_call: TRBV30; clone_size: NA; d_call: NA; j_call: TRBJ1-3; cdr3_aa: CAWEGGGERGNTIYF; cdr3_nt: TGTGCCTGGGAGGGAGGGGGAGAACGAGGAAACACCATATATTTT
v_call: TRBV7-2; clone_size: NA; d_call: TRBD2; j_call: TRBJ2-1; cdr3_aa: CASRGGAGGPSTEQFF; cdr3_nt: TGTGCCAGCAGAGGAGGGGCGGGGGGGCCCTCAACTGAGCAGTTCTTC
v_call: TRBV11-3; clone_size: NA; d_call: TRBD1; j_call: TRBJ2-5; cdr3_aa: CASSSGTAGTQYF; cdr3_nt: TGTGCCAGCAGCTCCGGGACAGCTGGGACCCAGTACTTC
v_call: TRBV11-2; clone_size: NA; d_call: NA; j_call: TRBJ1-6; cdr3_aa: CASSFPRFFNSPLHF; cdr3_nt: TGTGCCAGCAGCTTTCCCCGGTTCTTTAATTCACCCCTCCACTTT
v_call: TRBV2; clone_size: NA; d_call: TRBD1; j_call: TRBJ1-2; cdr3_aa: CASSATGVGGYTF; cdr3_nt: TGTGCCAGCAGTGCGACAGGGGTAGGCGGCTACACCTTC
v_call: TRBV2; clone_size: NA; d_call: TRBD1; j_call: TRBJ1-2; cdr3_aa: CASSEALGTDGYTF; cdr3_nt: TGTGCCAGCAGTGAAGCGCTCGGGACAGATGGCTACACCTTC
v_call: TRBV2; clone_size: NA; d_call: TRBD1; j_call: TRBJ1-2; cdr3_aa: CASEGRETGVRGYTF; cdr3_nt: TGTGCCAGCGAGGGGAGGGAGACAGGGGTGCGTGGCTACACCTTC
v_call: TRBV19; clone_size: NA; d_call: TRBD1; j_call: TRBJ2-2; cdr3_aa: CASSIATGGNTGELFF; cdr3_nt: TGTGCCAGTAGTATAGCTACAGGGGGAAACACCGGGGAGCTGTTTTTT